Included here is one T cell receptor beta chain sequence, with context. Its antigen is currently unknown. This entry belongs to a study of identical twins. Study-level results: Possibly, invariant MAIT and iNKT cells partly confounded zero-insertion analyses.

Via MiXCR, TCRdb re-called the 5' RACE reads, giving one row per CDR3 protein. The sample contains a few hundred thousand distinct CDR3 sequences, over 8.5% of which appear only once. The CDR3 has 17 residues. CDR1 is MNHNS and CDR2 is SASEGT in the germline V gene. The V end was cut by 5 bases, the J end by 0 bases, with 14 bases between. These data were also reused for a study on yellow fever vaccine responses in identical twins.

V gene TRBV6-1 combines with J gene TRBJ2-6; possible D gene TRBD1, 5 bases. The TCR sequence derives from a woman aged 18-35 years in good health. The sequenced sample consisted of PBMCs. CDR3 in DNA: TGTGCCAGCAGTCCACGACAGTCTTTCTCTGGGGCCAACGTCCTGACTTTC. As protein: CASSPRQSFSGANVLTF.